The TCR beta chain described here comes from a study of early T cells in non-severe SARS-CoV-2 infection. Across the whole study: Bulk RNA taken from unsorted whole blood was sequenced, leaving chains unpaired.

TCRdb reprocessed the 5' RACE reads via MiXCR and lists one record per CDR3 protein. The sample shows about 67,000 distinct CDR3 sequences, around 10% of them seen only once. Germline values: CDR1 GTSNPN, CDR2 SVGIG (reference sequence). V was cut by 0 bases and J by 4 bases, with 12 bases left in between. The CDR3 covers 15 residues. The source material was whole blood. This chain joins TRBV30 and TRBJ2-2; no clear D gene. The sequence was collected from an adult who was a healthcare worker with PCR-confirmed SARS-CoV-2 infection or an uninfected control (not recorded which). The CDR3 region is CAWSVLLHATGELFF. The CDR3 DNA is TGTGCCTGGAGTGTACTGCTCCATGCCACCGGGGAGCTGTTTTTT.